This TCR beta chain was captured by sequencing in a study of blood T cell repertoires in COVID-19. Study-level information: Acute and convalescent COVID-19 samples came from the United States, Italy and Spain. The cDNA or gDNA used as material had been derived from T cells, B-cell-depleted T cells, or PBMCs.

Authors' analysis steps: Estimates of nucleated cell counts were drawn from the amplification of reference gene primers. Here immunoSEQ multiplex PCR was the method, and the copy in TCRdb shows in-frame clones only, minus some. Clone size and V and J calls were adopted from that table, with D and trimming inferred from the DNA. The sample lists just over 300,000 clones, 85% to 90% occurring once. The CDR3 runs 13 residues. CDR1 is SSHAT and CDR2 is FNYEAQ in the germline V gene (reference sequence). This clone was seen only once. One end of the junction does not line up with germline, which may come from a read error. Two negative PCRs, clearance, or symptom resolution characterized the recovered Cohort 3 donors.

This TCR was recovered from a man aged 30-40 years who had recovered from COVID-19. Sequenced input: PBMCs or T cells enriched from blood (not recorded which). This chain uses TRBV7-7 with TRBJ2-7, with D perhaps TRBD1 (7 bases). CDR3 in amino acids: CASSQGGVDEQYF. CDR3 in DNA: TGTGCTAGCAGCCAGGGGGGCGTCGACGAGCAGTACTTC.